The 19 T cell receptor beta chains presented below share a single source sample, sequenced in a study of blood T cells in healthy people across ages. Primers used in a second PCR of roughly 6 to 11 cycles were a sample-barcoded 5' primer and a J-beta primer mix. One entry per CDR3 protein, called by TCRdb with MiXCR from the 5' RACE reads. The sample lists around 970,000 distinct CDR3 sequences; roughly 51% were seen once. The specimen sequenced was blood. The source is a woman aged 55-70 years in good health.

A note on this clonotype: At one boundary the junction diverges from the germline segment, which might be a read error. The chain has TRBV2 and TRBJ1-5; D not certain. Germline CDR1 reads SNHLY; CDR2 reads FYNNEI. The CDR3 covers 14 residues. The CDR3, as DNA: TGTGCCTGCAGCGATGGACCGGGCCAATGGCCCCAGCATTTT. Protein sequence: CACSDGPGQWPQHF.

V gene TRBV2 combines with J gene TRBJ2-7; no definite D call. Per germline, CDR1 SNHLY and CDR2 FYNNEI. There are 14 residues in the CDR3. Deletions cut 0 bases from V and 2 bases from J, with 8 bases between. For the CDR3, the DNA is TGTGCCAGCAGTGAAGCGTCAGTAGCCTACGAGCAGTACTTC. Amino acid sequence: CASSEASVAYEQYF.

The rearrangement links TRBV12-3 or TRBV12-4 to TRBJ2-5; D not resolved. The CDR3 extends over 15 amino acids. V gave up 1 base and J gave up 7 bases, with 16 bases separating them. In DNA form, the CDR3 reads TGTGCCAGCAGTTTAGATGGATTAGCCATGGGGACCCAGTACTTC. Amino acid sequence: CASSLDGLAMGTQYF.

The chain joins TRBV28 to TRBJ1-6; the match to TRBD1 covers 8 bases. The CDR3 is 15 amino acids. Germline V gives CDR1 MDHEN, CDR2 SYDVKM. Trimming at V came to 4 bases and at J to 7 bases, leaving 6 bases not matched to a gene. The DNA for the CDR3 is TGTGCCAGCAGTTCCAGGGGGCCTTTGAATTCACCCCTCCACTTT. This encodes CASSSRGPLNSPLHF.

This clonotype has only a few counts. This sequence joins TRBV2 and TRBJ2-4; 10 bases map to TRBD2. Germline values: CDR1 SNHLY, CDR2 FYNNEI. V was pared by 7 bases and J by 3 bases, with 9 bases of the junction left unmatched. This CDR3 is built from 16 residues. The CDR3: CASKEASGSVKNIQYF. CDR3 sequence (DNA): TGTGCCAGCAAGGAGGCTAGCGGGAGCGTCAAAAACATTCAGTACTTC.

The genes are TRBV27 and TRBJ1-2, with 12 positions matching TRBD1. Looked up from germline, CDR1 is MNHEY and CDR2 is SMNVEV (reference sequence). The CDR3 is made up of 15 amino acids. V was clipped by 5 bases and J by 8 bases; unmatched bases: 9. In DNA form, the CDR3 reads TGTGCCAGCAGTCTCTCCGGGACAGGGGGCAAAGGCTACACCTTC. Amino acid sequence: CASSLSGTGGKGYTF.

The V call is TRBV10-3, the J call TRBJ2-1, with 14 bases aligning to TRBD2. CDR1 is ENHRY and CDR2 is SYGVKD in the germline V gene. J was trimmed by 7 bases and V by 3 bases; bases with no gene match: 11. This CDR3 comprises 18 residues. Written as DNA, the CDR3 is TGTGCCATCAGTGATTCCCTAGGGACTAGCGGGAGTGGGAATGAGCAGTTCTTC. Amino acid sequence: CAISDSLGTSGSGNEQFF.

This chain connects TRBV14 to TRBJ2-5, with D perhaps TRBD2 (5 bases). The length of the CDR3 is 13 residues. V was pared by 2 bases and J by 7 bases, with 11 bases between. The germline V gene has CDR1 SGHDN and CDR2 FVKESK. This CDR3 reads CASSQTPRGTQYF. CDR3 coding DNA: TGTGCCAGCAGCCAAACTCCTCGGGGGACCCAGTACTTC.

The chain joins TRBV7-2 to TRBJ2-5; 10 positions agree with TRBD2. With the DNA end fitting TRBJ2-7 better, the J assignment may be wrong. The CDR3 length is 17 residues. CDR1 and CDR2 (germline): SGHTA, FQGNSA. The CDR3 loop reads CASSLRLAGGQRNEQYF. As DNA, the CDR3 is TGTGCCAGCAGCTTAAGACTAGCGGGCGGGCAGCGGAACGAGCAGTACTTC.

Concerning this clonotype itself: A junction end diverges from the germline sequence, so it may reflect a read error. The rearrangement joins TRBV13 to TRBJ2-3; D gene uncertain. Germline V gene lookup returns CDR1 PRHDT and CDR2 FYEKMQ (reference sequence). CDR3 length equals 13 residues. CDR3 nucleotide sequence: TGTACCAGCAGCATACAGCGTAGGGATACGCAGTATTTT. Translation: CTSSIQRRDTQYF.

The chain joins TRBV7-2 to TRBJ2-7; 8 bases match TRBD1. From germline, CDR1 is SGHTA and CDR2 FQGNSA. CDR3 length equals 14 residues. The ends lost 1 base at V and 7 bases at J; junction bases unmatched: 6. The CDR3 region has the DNA TGTGCCAGCAGCTTAGATCAGGGGGCGGAAGAGCAGTACTTC. Translated: CASSLDQGAEEQYF.

The chain employs TRBV20-1 and TRBJ2-1, with 11 nucleotides matching TRBD2. Germline assignment: CDR1 DFQATT and CDR2 SNEGSKA (reference sequence). The CDR3 has 14 residues. V was pared by 6 bases and J by 8 bases, with 9 bases of the junction left unmatched. CDR3 bases: TGCAGTGCCGTGTTAGCGGGAGGGCCCTATGAGCAGTTCTTC. The encoded protein is CSAVLAGGPYEQFF.

The V call is TRBV28, the J call TRBJ1-6; TRBD1 is a possible D gene (5 bases). This CDR3 is 17 amino acids long. In germline, CDR1 is MDHEN, CDR2 SYDVKM. Trimming left V 4 bases short and J 6 bases short, with 19 bases between. The CDR3 DNA is TGTGCCAGCAGTTCGCCCGGGGGGAGTGGAGGTAATTCACCCCTCCACTTT. This translates into CASSSPGGSGGNSPLHF.

The count of this clonotype is one. The chain links TRBV28 to TRBJ1-2; unclear D gene. Germline loops: CDR1 MDHEN, CDR2 SYDVKM. This CDR3 comprises 16 residues. The V end lost 1 base, the J end lost 6 bases, and 18 bases lay between the germline ends. For the CDR3, the DNA is TGTGCCAGCAGTTTATTGGCTGAGGCCGGCCTGGATGGCTACACCTTC. Protein product: CASSLLAEAGLDGYTF.

The chain joins TRBV6-5 to TRBJ2-3; D perhaps matches TRBD2 (5 bases). The germline V gene has CDR1 MNHEY and CDR2 SVGAGI. The CDR3 extends over 13 amino acids. The V gene lost 10 bases and the J gene lost 2 bases, with 13 bases spanning the gap. The CDR3: CATAEGHTDTQYF. Written as DNA, the CDR3 is TGTGCCACAGCCGAGGGTCACACAGATACGCAGTATTTT.

This chain connects TRBV28 to TRBJ1-2; D is unclear. The CDR3 is 14 residues long. V lost 6 bases, J lost 4 bases, and 15 bases lay in between. Germline CDR1 and CDR2: MDHEN and SYDVKM. CDR3 sequence: CASSSVDTFYGYTF. The CDR3 DNA is TGTGCCAGCAGCTCAGTGGATACCTTCTATGGCTACACCTTC.

The chain links TRBV20-1 to TRBJ2-1, with 10 bases aligning to TRBD2. CDR1 DFQATT and CDR2 SNEGSKA come from the germline V gene (reference sequence). With 3 bases clipped from V and 8 bases from J, the junction kept 13 bases outside the gene matches. The CDR3 covers 16 residues. The CDR3, as DNA: TGCAGTGCTAGCGGCCTAGCGGGAGTGGCCTCCTATGAGCAGTTCTTC. Protein sequence: CSASGLAGVASYEQFF.

This clonotype was detected a few times. The V call is TRBV6-5, the J call TRBJ2-5; D unresolved. The end of the DNA fits TRBJ2-7 better, so the J call may be wrong. The CDR3 runs 11 residues. Germline CDR1 is MNHEY and CDR2 is SVGAGI. Here the CDR3 reads CASRNDYEQYF. The CDR3 bases are TGTGCCAGCAGGAATGACTACGAGCAGTACTTC.

The chain has TRBV11-3 and TRBJ2-3, with 10 bases lining up with TRBD2. Germline V gene lookup returns CDR1 SGHNT and CDR2 YENEEA. The CDR3 consists of 15 residues. V was clipped by 0 bases and J by 7 bases; unmatched bases: 4. The CDR3 nucleotides are TGTGCCAGCAGCTTAGAAGGGACTAGCGCTCATACGCAGTATTTT. It specifies CASSLEGTSAHTQYF.